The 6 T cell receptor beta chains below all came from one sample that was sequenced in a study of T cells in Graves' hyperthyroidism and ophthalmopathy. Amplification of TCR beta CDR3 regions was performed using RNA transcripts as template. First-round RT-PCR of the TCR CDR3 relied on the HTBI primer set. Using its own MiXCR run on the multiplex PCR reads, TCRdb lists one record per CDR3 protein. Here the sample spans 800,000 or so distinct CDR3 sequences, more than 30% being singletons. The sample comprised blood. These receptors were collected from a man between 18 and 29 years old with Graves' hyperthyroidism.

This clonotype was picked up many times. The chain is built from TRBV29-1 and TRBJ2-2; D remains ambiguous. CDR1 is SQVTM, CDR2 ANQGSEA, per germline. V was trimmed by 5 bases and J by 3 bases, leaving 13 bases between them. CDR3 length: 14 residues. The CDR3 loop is CSVSGPTDTGELFF. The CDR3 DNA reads TGCAGCGTTTCCGGGCCCACGGACACCGGGGAGCTGTTTTTT.

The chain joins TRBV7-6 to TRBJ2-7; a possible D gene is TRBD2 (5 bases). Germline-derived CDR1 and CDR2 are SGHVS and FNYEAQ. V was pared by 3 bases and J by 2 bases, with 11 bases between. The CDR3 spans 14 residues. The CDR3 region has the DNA TGTGCCAGCAGCTTCAGCGGCAACACCTACGAGCAGTACTTC. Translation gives CASSFSGNTYEQYF.

CDR3 sequence: CATKSGRLSTEAFF. In DNA form, the CDR3 reads TGTGCCACAAAATCGGGGCGTCTGAGCACTGAAGCTTTCTTT. The chain is built from TRBV10-3 and TRBJ1-1, with D possibly TRBD1 on 5 matching bases. V lost 10 bases and J lost 4, with 19 bases in between. CDR3 length equals 14 residues. The germline gives CDR1 ENHRY, CDR2 SYGVKD.

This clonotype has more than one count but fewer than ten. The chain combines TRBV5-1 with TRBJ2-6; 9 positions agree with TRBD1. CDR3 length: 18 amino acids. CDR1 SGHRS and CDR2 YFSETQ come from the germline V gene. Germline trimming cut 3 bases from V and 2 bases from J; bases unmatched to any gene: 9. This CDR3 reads CASSWADRGAAGANVLTF. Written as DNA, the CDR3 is TGCGCCAGCAGCTGGGCGGACAGGGGTGCCGCTGGGGCCAACGTCCTGACTTTC.

The CDR3 sequence is CASSQDIGTQPQHF. For the CDR3, the DNA is TGCGCCAGCAGCCAAGATATCGGCACTCAGCCCCAGCATTTT. The chain joins TRBV4-1 to TRBJ1-5; D gene ambiguous. CDR1 and CDR2 (germline): MGHRA, YSYEKL. Trimming left V 0 bases short and J 6 bases short, with 9 bases between. The CDR3 spans 14 residues.

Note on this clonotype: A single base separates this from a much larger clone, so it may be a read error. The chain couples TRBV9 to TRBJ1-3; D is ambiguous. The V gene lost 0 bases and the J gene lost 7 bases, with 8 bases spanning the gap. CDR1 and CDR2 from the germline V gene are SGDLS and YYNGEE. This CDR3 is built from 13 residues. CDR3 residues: CASSVEEDNTIYF. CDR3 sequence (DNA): TGTGCCAGCAGCGTAGAGGAGGATAACACCATATATTTT.